These 6 T cell receptor beta chains share one sample of origin, sequenced in a study of CD8 T cells in ankylosing spondylitis. Each CDR3 protein gets one entry after TCRdb re-called the 5' RACE reads with MiXCR. The sample gives 380,000 or so distinct CDR3 sequences, 20% to 25% of which show up once; less than 15% is in the top ten. Sequences were obtained from blood, either unsorted or a sorted T cell fraction (not recorded which). Source of these receptors: a male donor with ankylosing spondylitis or in good health (not recorded which).

The chain employs TRBV12-3 or TRBV12-4 and TRBJ2-7, with a possible D match to TRBD1 (5 bases). V was shortened by 3 bases and J by 3 bases, with 12 bases between the two germline ends. The CDR3 length is 14 residues. CDR3: CASSFQQEIYEQYF. CDR3 DNA sequence: TGTGCCAGCAGTTTCCAACAGGAAATCTACGAGCAGTACTTC.

V and J are TRBV11-2 and TRBJ2-3, with D perhaps matching TRBD1 (5 bases). CDR1 SGHAT and CDR2 FQNNGV come from the germline V gene. The CDR3 is made up of 17 amino acids. V gave up 0 bases and J gave up 0 bases, with 13 bases separating them. CDR3 in DNA: TGTGCCAGCAGCTTAGATTATCCGGACACGAGCACAGATACGCAGTATTTT. Translated, it gives CASSLDYPDTSTDTQYF.

This clonotype showed up many times. The chain links TRBV7-9 to TRBJ2-1, with 10 bases identical to TRBD2. The junction had 6 bases not matched to a gene; V was cut back by 3 bases and J by 7 bases. In germline, CDR1 is SEHNR, CDR2 FQNEAQ (reference sequence). The CDR3 covers 15 residues. CDR3 protein: CASSFTSGMGNEQFF. The CDR3, as DNA: TGTGCCAGCAGCTTCACTAGCGGGATGGGTAATGAGCAGTTCTTC.

There are a few counts of this clonotype. The rearrangement uses TRBV4-1 and TRBJ1-1; maybe TRBD1 (5 bases). The ends were cut back, 1 base at V and 0 bases at J, with 12 bases in the middle. The CDR3 length is 16 residues. Germline values: CDR1 MGHRA, CDR2 YSYEKL. The DNA of the CDR3 is TGCGCCAGCAGCCAAGCCCTGACAGAATTGAACACTGAAGCTTTCTTT. As protein: CASSQALTELNTEAFF.

V is TRBV10-3 and J is TRBJ2-1; a possible D gene is TRBD2 (6 bases). The CDR3 runs to 17 residues. V gave up 4 bases and J gave up 2 bases, with 18 bases separating them. CDR1 and CDR2 from the germline V gene are ENHRY and SYGVKD. CDR3 in DNA: TGTGCCATCAGTGGGGACGTGGCGGGGAGTACCTACAATGAGCAGTTCTTC. Its protein product is CAISGDVAGSTYNEQFF.

This clonotype has just a few counts. The genes are TRBV5-4 and TRBJ2-5; 9 nucleotides agree with TRBD1. The CDR3 contains 12 residues. CDR1 SGHNT and CDR2 YYREEE come from the germline V gene (reference sequence). V was pared by 2 bases and J by 12 bases, with 5 bases of the junction left unmatched. The DNA of the CDR3 is TGTGCCAGCAGCTTCGACAGGGGGAGAGAGTACTTC. Protein: CASSFDRGREYF.